Listed below are T cell receptor beta chains from one sample, sequenced in a study of blood T cell repertoires in COVID-19. Only in-frame clones appear in the TCRdb table, and some are missing; sequencing was by immunoSEQ multiplex PCR. The table has 220,000 or so clones, roughly 80% seen once; the top ten hold 3%. Sequenced material: peripheral blood. These TCRs come from a woman under 40 who had recovered from COVID-19. The CDR3 runs from the conserved cysteine through the conserved F or W. The order of the fields is V gene, J gene, D gene, clone size, CDR3 DNA, CDR3 protein. D genes are given only for firm matches. Some rows have no size entry. The others give once, few or many, or a class for an expanded clone.

TRBV15	TRBJ2-6	-	-	TGTGCCACCAGTTATCGAGACTCTGGGGCCAACGTCCTGACTTTC	CATSYRDSGANVLTF
TRBV18	TRBJ1-5	-	-	TGTGCTTCCTCGGTTGGGGGACTTAGCAATCAGCCCCAGCATTTT	CASSVGGLSNQPQHF
TRBV5-1	TRBJ1-1	-	-	TGCGCCAGCAGCTTGATCGGACTGATGAACACTGAAGCTTTCTTT	CASSLIGLMNTEAFF
TRBV6-4	TRBJ2-3	TRBD2	-	TGTGCCAGCAGTGACGGGACTAGCGGGGCAGGAGATACGCAGTATTTT	CASSDGTSGAGDTQYF
TRBV19	TRBJ1-5	TRBD1	-	TGTGCCAGTAGGCCCGACAGGGGACTGAATCAGCCCCAGCATTTT	CASRPDRGLNQPQHF
TRBV4-1	TRBJ1-2	-	-	TGCGCCAGCAGCCAAGATAGAGTAAGGGACACGTACGGCTACACCTTC	CASSQDRVRDTYGYTF
TRBV15	TRBJ2-7	-	once	TGTGCCACCAGCGGACACGGAGAGCAGTACTTC	CATSGHGEQYF
TRBV5-1	TRBJ1-2	-	-	TGCGCCAGCTCCGAGAAGTACGCGGCTAACTATGGCTACACCTTC	CASSEKYAANYGYTF
TRBV30	TRBJ1-5	-	-	TGTGCCTGGAGTGTGGGAGGGTATCGCAATCAGCCCCAGCATTTT	CAWSVGGYRNQPQHF
TRBV19	TRBJ1-2	TRBD1	-	TGTGCCAGTACCCCCGGGACAGGGAACTATGGCTACACCTTC	CASTPGTGNYGYTF
TRBV18	TRBJ2-7	TRBD1	-	TGTGCCAGCTCAAGATCCGGGACAGGGGTTTTGAACGAGCAGTACTTC	CASSRSGTGVLNEQYF
TRBV30	TRBJ2-7	-	-	TGTGCCTGGAGTTTTGCGGGGCTCTCCTACGAGCAGTACTTC	CAWSFAGLSYEQYF
TRBV30	TRBJ1-1	TRBD1	-	TGTGCCTGGAGTGTAGGGGGCGGCACTGAAGCTTTCTTT	CAWSVGGGTEAFF
TRBV11-2	TRBJ1-5	-	-	TGTGCCAGCAGCCAGGGACAAAGCAATCAGCCCCAGCATTTT	CASSQGQSNQPQHF